This entry concerns a single TCR beta chain. This clone's antigen is unknown. No per-base quality is available; no much larger clone lies one base away. The collaborating institutions used their own protocols to collect whole blood in K2EDTA tubes. Collaborator samples were shipped for TCRbeta analysis as frozen whole blood, isolated PBMCs, or DNA extracted from either sample type. The immunoSEQ Assay, a bias-controlled multiplex PCR, was used to amplify TCRbeta CDR3 regions from genomic DNA. The source study handled its data this way. The number of nucleated cells in each sample was estimated from the amplification of reference gene primers within the assay. To quantify the absolute abundance of each unique TCRbeta CDR3 rearrangement, sequence reads were collapsed and filtered. For each sample, productive Simpson clonality was calculated by taking the square root of Simpson's diversity index across productive rearrangements. TCRdb retrieved this table from immuneACCESS and kept in-frame rearrangements only. Not all clones are present; in checked studies, unresolved V genes account for under half, and no reason is known for the remainder. From that table come the V and J calls and clone size; the DNA was used to work out D and trimming. In all, the sample holds roughly 200,000 clones, and 75% to 90% of those were seen once. The ten biggest clones cover 3.3% of the sample.

This sample is part of a study of blood T cell repertoires in COVID-19 (dated by TCRdb to 2020 to 2022). With respect to the entire study: The collaborator samples originated in the United States, Italy and Spain and spanned the acute and convalescent phases of COVID-19. Where available, HLA class I and class II types were taken from metadata supplied by the sample provider and were not determined by assay-based typing. The dataset comprised deeply sampled blood TCRbeta repertoires from subjects exposed to, actively infected with, or recovered from COVID-19. The prospective study material was composed of cDNA or gDNA derived from T cells, B-cell-depleted T cells, or PBMCs. The sample metadata nearly always contained a de-identified subject ID, COVID-19 status, age in years and sex. A freely available public database, intended as a resource for researchers studying the immune response to SARS-CoV-2, is where the repertoires were released. The samples were drawn from two sources: the first 160 participants of the ongoing ImmuneRACE study, and 1,254 subjects contributed by 6 global collaborators. What the authors observed across the whole study: The quantity of clinical and demographic metadata differed by source and by participant and was supplied without curation.

V is pared back by 1 base and J by 1 base, with 10 bases lying between the germline termini. The CDR3 sequence holds 15 residues, the cysteine and phenylalanine included. The sequence is cut down to CDR3 DNA, 45 bases in frame from base 1. In the germline V gene (reference sequence), CDR1 corresponds to LNHNV and CDR2 to YYDKDF. The sequence links TRBV15 to TRBJ2-5; too little of a D gene remains to name it. Sequenced sample: peripheral blood. This receptor was taken from a man in his sixties with acute or convalescent COVID-19. The CDR3 reads as follows: CATSRVRHRQETQYF. The DNA sequence is given as TGTGCCACCAGCAGAGTCAGACACCGCCAAGAGACCCAGTACTTC.